The clone carrying this T cell receptor beta chain has a handful of counts. Its antigen is as yet unknown. This sample was taken from a study of T-cell reconstitution after alpha-beta-depleted transplantation in children. Study-wide findings and caveats: Fresh T-cell production supplied most of the T-cell counts and diversity seen one year after transplant. The origin of alpha-beta T cells about two months after transplant was reportedly several hundred expanded graft clones. Some patients' high day-60 TCRbeta diversity was traced to surviving recipient T cells and thymic progenitors.

This sample's TCRbeta library carried unique molecular identifier barcodes. A single record per CDR3 protein comes from TCRdb applying MiXCR to the PCR reads. The profile shows 250,000 to 400,000 distinct CDR3 sequences, roughly 21% of them singletons. Between the trimmed V and J ends, which lost 1 base and 2 bases, there was a span of 9 bases. The CDR3 loop spans 14 amino acids. The germline V gene encodes CDR1 SEHNR and CDR2 FQNEAQ (reference sequence). This chain links TRBV7-9 with TRBJ2-7; D is uncertain. The sequence came from a male patient under 18 who had a stem cell transplant for acute lymphoblastic leukemia, so the T cells may come from the graft donor. This sample comprised PBMCs, mostly from graft donor cells, obtained 180 days after TCRalphabeta/CD19-depleted stem cell transplant. The CDR3 bases are TGTGCCAGCAGCTTAGTCGCCAGCGCCTACGAGCAGTACTTC. The encoded protein is CASSLVASAYEQYF.